This TCR beta chain was profiled in a study of CD8 T cells in Susac syndrome. The CD8+ and CD4+ T cells were negatively isolated, with the TEMRA cells enriched by FACS. RNA was extracted with the RNeasy kit, and a quantity of 0.5 to 1 ug was reverse transcribed using random hexamers. TCRdb used MiXCR to reprocess the immunoSEQ multiplex PCR reads, holding one entry per CDR3 protein. The data show 100,000 or so distinct CDR3 sequences, less than 95% seen once. V was trimmed by 4 bases and J by 2 bases, leaving 9 bases between them. Germline-derived CDR1 and CDR2 are SQVTM and ANQGSEA. CDR3 size: 12 residues.

The chain is built from TRBV29-1 and TRBJ2-7; D is ambiguous. The sequence came from a human donor in good health. Material: CD8+ T cells from PBMCs. In DNA form, the CDR3 reads TGCAGCGTTGGGAGCAGGACCTACGAGCAGTACTTC. It codes for CSVGSRTYEQYF.